The 25 T cell receptor beta chains reported below all come from one sample, sequenced in a study of blood T cell repertoires in COVID-19. TCRdb keeps only in-frame clones here, not all; method: immunoSEQ multiplex PCR. The sample has around 130,000 clones; roughly 86% are singletons. Material: peripheral blood. Receptors originate from a woman in her fifties or sixties who had recovered from COVID-19.

CDR3 DNA: TGTGCCTGGGGGGACAGGGGGCCCTACAATGAGCAGTTCTTC. Protein sequence: CAWGDRGPYNEQFF. The chain joins TRBV30 to TRBJ2-1; 12 nucleotides line up with TRBD1. The CDR3 has 14 residues. V lost 5 bases, J lost 2 bases, and 1 base stayed unmatched. Germline V CDR1 and CDR2: GTSNPN, SVGIG (reference sequence).

The chain has TRBV5-5 and TRBJ1-5; 9 positions match TRBD1. Germline V CDR1 and CDR2: SGHKS, YYEKEE (reference sequence). The CDR3 has 16 residues. J gave up 4 bases and V 4 bases, and 9 bases lay outside the gene matches. CDR3 amino acids: CASSRRTGALNQPQHF. The DNA for the CDR3 is TGTGCCAGCAGCCGTCGGACAGGGGCTTTGAATCAGCCCCAGCATTTT.

The genes are TRBV5-6 and TRBJ1-3, with 11 bases matching TRBD1. The ends lost 1 base at V and 3 bases at J; junction bases unmatched: 6. CDR1 and CDR2 from the germline V gene are SGHDT and YYEEEE. The CDR3 has 17 residues. The CDR3 region is CASSLHGQGAIGNTIYF. In DNA, the CDR3 is TGTGCCAGCAGCTTGCACGGACAGGGGGCGATTGGAAACACCATATATTTT.

CDR3 region: CAISEQGLSYNEQFF. CDR3 nucleotides: TGTGCCATCAGTGAGCAGGGACTTTCTTACAATGAGCAGTTCTTC. V usage is TRBV10-3 and J usage is TRBJ2-1; possible D gene TRBD2, 6 bases. This CDR3 comprises 15 residues. Trimming took 2 bases from V and 4 from J, leaving 12 bases between them. Germline V lookup: CDR1 ENHRY, CDR2 SYGVKD.

The CDR3: CASRRREQRKFF. In nucleotides, the CDR3 is TGTGCCAGCAGGAGACGGGAGCAACGGAAGTTCTTC. The chain is built from TRBV7-9 and TRBJ2-1; possibly TRBD2 for D (6 bases). The CDR3 contains 12 residues. CDR1 SEHNR and CDR2 FQNEAQ come from the germline V gene (reference sequence). Trimming shortened V by 6 bases and J by 14 bases, and 17 bases separated the two germline ends. Supplemented by reference TRBV7-9 and TRBJ2-1, the full variable domain reads DTGVSQNPRHKITKRGQNVTFRCDPISEHNRLYWYRQTLGQGPEFLTYFQNEAQLEKSRLLSDRFSAERPKGSFSTLEIQRTEQGDSAMYLCASRRREQRKFFGPGTRLTVL.

CDR3 region: CASSPTGGTLSGANVLTF. CDR3 DNA: TGTGCCAGCTCACCAACGGGGGGCACCCTCTCTGGGGCCAACGTCCTGACTTTC. This chain uses TRBV18 with TRBJ2-6; possibly TRBD2 for D (7 bases). Germline V CDR1 and CDR2: KGHSH, LQKENI. The ends were cut back, 2 bases at V and 0 bases at J, with 14 bases in the middle. This CDR3 is 18 amino acids long.

This clone was found a few times. The chain recombines TRBV7-9 with TRBJ2-5; D is ambiguous. Looked up from germline, CDR1 is SEHNR and CDR2 is FQNEAQ (reference sequence). The CDR3 loop spans 13 amino acids. The V and J ends lost 9 bases and 4 bases respectively, with 15 bases between them. DNA of the CDR3: TGTGCCAGTCATCCAGACTCCAGAGAGACCCAGTACTTC. It specifies CASHPDSRETQYF. The whole variable domain, filled in from reference TRBV7-9 and TRBJ2-5, reads DTGVSQNPRHKITKRGQNVTFRCDPISEHNRLYWYRQTLGQGPEFLTYFQNEAQLEKSRLLSDRFSAERPKGSFSTLEIQRTEQGDSAMYLCASHPDSRETQYFGPGTRLLVL.

In nucleotides, the CDR3 is TGTGCCAGCAGCTTTAGCGGGAATACCGGGGAGCTGTTTTTT. Protein sequence: CASSFSGNTGELFF. V and J are TRBV7-2 and TRBJ2-2, with 8 positions matching TRBD2. The CDR3 totals 14 residues. J lost 5 bases, V lost 3 bases, and 2 bases had no gene match. Germline V gene sequence: CDR1 SGHTA, CDR2 FQGNSA.

This clone was seen only once. This sequence joins TRBV25-1 and TRBJ1-2; 11 positions match TRBD1. This CDR3 has 18 residues. Trimming took 10 bases from V and 4 from J; bases not matched to a gene: 20. Germline-derived CDR1 and CDR2 are MGHDK and SYGVNS. The CDR3 DNA reads as TGTGCCACCTTCGCTTCCCTCGGGGACAGGGGGGACGGCTATGGCTACACCTTC. Protein: CATFASLGDRGDGYGYTF.

The CDR3 reads CASSKVAATYEQYF. The CDR3 DNA sequence: TGTGCCAGCAGCAAAGTCGCGGCAACCTACGAGCAGTACTTC. The chain is built from TRBV21-1 and TRBJ2-7; the DNA was not used to check the table's D call, TRBD2. TRBV21-1 is marked as a pseudogene. This CDR3 is 14 amino acids long.

The J gene is TRBJ1-2, the V gene TRBV24-1, with D unresolved. CDR1 and CDR2 from the germline V gene are KGHDR and SFDVKD. V was shortened by 3 bases and J by 3 bases, with 7 bases between the two germline ends. CDR3 length: 13 residues. The CDR3: CATSDQTDYGYTF. CDR3 sequence (DNA): TGTGCCACCAGTGATCAAACAGACTATGGCTACACCTTC.

The J gene is TRBJ1-2, the V gene TRBV6-6, with D unclear. The CDR3 is 12 residues long. Trimming cost V 0 bases and J 7 bases, with 6 bases left between them. Germline values: CDR1 MNHNY, CDR2 SVGAGI (reference sequence). This CDR3 is CASSYSGGGYTF. DNA of the CDR3: TGTGCCAGCAGTTACTCGGGAGGTGGCTACACCTTC.

The genes are TRBV11-3 and TRBJ2-3; D might be TRBD1 (5 bases). From germline, CDR1 is SGHNT and CDR2 YENEEA. Trimming stripped 5 bases from V and 2 bases from J, with 11 bases between. The CDR3 spans 14 residues. CDR3: CASSVTANTDTQYF. CDR3 bases: TGTGCCAGCAGCGTGACAGCCAACACAGATACGCAGTATTTT.

This sequence joins TRBV9 and TRBJ2-1; 13 bases fit TRBD2. Per germline, CDR1 SGDLS and CDR2 YYNGEE. This CDR3 contains 16 residues. The trim removed 2 bases at V and 4 bases at J, leaving 3 bases unmatched. Here the CDR3 reads CASSVRTSGGYNEQFF. The CDR3 coding sequence is TGTGCCAGCAGCGTCCGGACTAGCGGGGGTTACAATGAGCAGTTCTTC.

V and J are TRBV2 and TRBJ1-5, with 12 bases lining up with TRBD1. CDR1 SNHLY and CDR2 FYNNEI come from the germline V gene. There are 16 residues in the CDR3. Trimming at V came to 7 bases and at J to 5 bases, leaving 9 bases not matched to a gene. The DNA for the CDR3 is TGTGCCAGCACCGGGACAGGGGGCGGGAGAGATCAGCCCCAGCATTTT. Translated, it gives CASTGTGGGRDQPQHF.

CDR3 bases: TGTGCCAGCAGCCCGCGTCCGGGGGTCAATTCACCCCTCCACTTT. This sequence encodes CASSPRPGVNSPLHF. The V call is TRBV11-2, the J call TRBJ1-6; the D gene is possibly TRBD1 (5 bases). Germline V gene lookup returns CDR1 SGHAT and CDR2 FQNNGV. The length of the CDR3 is 15 residues. Trimming removed 5 bases at V and 7 bases at J, with 15 bases between.

The chain links TRBV10-2 to TRBJ1-6; TRBD1 matches 9 bases. Losses at the gene ends were 7 bases for V and 10 bases for J; bases not matched to a gene: 11. Germline V lookup: CDR1 WSHSY, CDR2 SAAADI. This CDR3 has 15 amino acids. In nucleotides, the CDR3 is TGCGCCAGCACTCGCGCTGACAGGGGGTTGTCACCCCTCCACTTT. This translates into CASTRADRGLSPLHF.

The chain is built from TRBV6-5 and TRBJ2-3; 8 bases fit TRBD1. V trimming: 8 bases; J trimming: 2 bases; junction bases outside the gene matches: 6. CDR1 and CDR2 from the germline V gene are MNHEY and SVGAGI. The CDR3 extends over 14 amino acids. The DNA for the CDR3 is TGTGCCAGCCAGAGGACAGGGACCACAGATACGCAGTATTTT. This sequence encodes CASQRTGTTDTQYF.

The chain carries TRBV12-3 or TRBV12-4 and TRBJ2-1, with 7 bases fitting TRBD2. The ends lost 7 bases at V and 9 bases at J; junction bases unmatched: 9. This CDR3 is built from 13 residues. In DNA form, the CDR3 reads TGTGCCAGCACCCTACTAGCGTCAATTGAGCAGTTCTTC. Its protein is CASTLLASIEQFF.

The chain combines TRBV7-2 with TRBJ2-7; TRBD1 matches at 10 bases. The CDR3 has 15 residues. Germline V gene sequence: CDR1 SGHTA, CDR2 FQGNSA. Losses at the gene ends were 5 bases for V and 3 bases for J; bases not matched to a gene: 7. The CDR3 reads CASSRRTGGDYEQYF. The CDR3 coding sequence is TGTGCCAGCAGCCGCAGGACAGGGGGGGACTACGAGCAGTACTTC.

This clone came up once. The chain couples TRBV5-5 to TRBJ1-5; weak D call: TRBD1 (5 bases). V was shortened by 5 bases and J by 5 bases, with 11 bases between the two germline ends. This CDR3 has 13 amino acids. CDR1 is SGHKS, CDR2 YYEKEE, per germline (reference sequence). The CDR3 coding sequence is TGTGCCAGCAGGTCGACAGAGTATCAGCCCCAGCATTTT. This sequence encodes CASRSTEYQPQHF. Looking up the rest from reference TRBV5-5 and TRBJ1-5 gives the full variable domain: DAGVTQSPTHLIKTRGQQVTLRCSPISGHKSVSWYQQVLGQGPQFIFQYYEKEERGRGNFPDRFSARQFPNYSSELNVNALLLGDSALYLCASRSTEYQPQHFGDGTRLSIL.

The chain uses TRBV6-1 and TRBJ2-2, with D perhaps TRBD2 (6 bases). The CDR3 is 15 amino acids. Germline values: CDR1 MNHNS, CDR2 SASEGT. Trimming removed 1 base from V and 16 bases from J, with 22 bases in between. CDR3 nucleotide sequence: TGTGCCAGCAGTGAAGGGGGAGGTACACCGGGGAACAAGTTTTTT. It codes for CASSEGGGTPGNKFF.

The chain is built from TRBV5-8 and TRBJ2-5; the D gene is possibly TRBD2 (5 bases). The CDR3 is made up of 14 amino acids. Germline V gene data show CDR1 as SGHTS and CDR2 as YDEGEE. Trimming stripped 6 bases from V and 2 bases from J, with 14 bases between. The CDR3 DNA is TGTGCCAGCAACGGAGGTGCCCGACAAGAGACCCAGTACTTC. The encoded protein is CASNGGARQETQYF.

The chain recombines TRBV3-1 (or the pseudogene TRBV3-2) with TRBJ1-1; the D gene is possibly TRBD1 (6 bases). The germline CDR1 and CDR2 sequences are LGHDT and YNNKEL (reference sequence). This CDR3 has 13 residues. Trimming removed 3 bases from V and 5 bases from J, with 10 bases in between. The CDR3 sequence: CASSQGAGTEAFF. CDR3 nucleotides: TGTGCCAGCAGCCAGGGGGCAGGGACTGAAGCTTTCTTT.

This chain joins TRBV11-3 and TRBJ1-1, with 9 bases aligning to TRBD1. CDR1 is SGHNT and CDR2 is YENEEA in the germline V gene. The CDR3 length is 17 residues. Trimming removed 2 bases from V and 1 base from J; junction bases left unmatched: 8. CDR3 protein: CASSLRGQGPQNTEAFF. The DNA of the CDR3 is TGTGCCAGCAGCTTAAGGGGACAGGGTCCCCAGAACACTGAAGCTTTCTTT. The entire variable domain, with the rest obtained from reference TRBV11-3 and TRBJ1-1, is as follows: EAGVVQSPRYKIIEKKQPVAFWCNPISGHNTLYWYLQNLGQGPELLIRYENEEAVDDSQLPKDRFSAERLKGVDSTLKIQPAELGDSAVYLCASSLRGQGPQNTEAFFGQGTRLTVV.